This TCR beta chain was sequenced for a study of a mutant IDH1 vaccine in newly diagnosed glioma. As for the study in general: Administration of eight vaccinations to patients took place in weeks 1, 3, 5, 7, 11, 15, 19, 23. Averaging roughly 40 years of age, treated patients were about 62% male and around 38% female. Previous treatment comprised radiotherapy, temozolomide, or both, mostly both.

TCRdb's copy holds only in-frame clones and misses some; the assay was immunoSEQ multiplex PCR. The table records around 26,000 clones, roughly 70% of them present only once. The CDR3 contains 12 residues. Germline V CDR1 and CDR2: SEHNR, FQNEAQ (reference sequence). Between the trimmed V and J ends, which lost 8 bases and 8 bases, there was a span of 12 bases. Indicated time point: week 11, during vaccination. Vaccinated patients received 300 ug of mutant IDH1 20-mer peptide per dose, with topical imiquimod. Broader study findings: Any relationship between pseudoprogression and changes in top peripheral T cell clonotypes seemed absent.

In regard to this clone: The antigen is not known.

The gene calls are TRBV7-9 and TRBJ2-2; no firm D call. This receptor was obtained from a young man with glioma. Some clones in this sample may be carry-over from other donors' samples. Sequencing used peripheral blood mononuclear cells (PBMCs), obtained from a glioma patient whose treatment included an IDH1 peptide vaccine. CDR3: CASPTPEGELFF. DNA for the CDR3: TGTGCCAGCCCAACCCCGGAGGGGGAGCTGTTTTTT. Full variable domain (missing parts from reference TRBV7-9 and TRBJ2-2): DTGVSQNPRHKITKRGQNVTFRCDPISEHNRLYWYRQTLGQGPEFLTYFQNEAQLEKSRLLSDRFSAERPKGSFSTLEIQRTEQGDSAMYLCASPTPEGELFFGEGSRLTVL.